This T cell receptor (beta chain) was observed in a study of blood T cell repertoires in COVID-19. The germline V and J ends were trimmed by 5 bases and 7 bases, with 15 bases remaining between them. CDR1 SGHTA and CDR2 FQGNSA come from the germline V gene. The CDR3 consists of 15 residues. Profiled with immunoSEQ multiplex PCR; TCRdb holds only in-frame clones, not every one. The sample holds around 140,000 clones, 86% seen once. The receptor's source is a woman in her 70s with COVID-19, enrolled during active disease. The chain joins TRBV7-2 to TRBJ1-6, with TRBD1 as a possible D gene (6 bases). Material for sequencing was peripheral blood. The CDR3, as DNA: TGTGCCAGCAGCAGAGCAGGGGTTACCAATTCACCCCTCCACTTT. Its protein is CASSRAGVTNSPLHF.